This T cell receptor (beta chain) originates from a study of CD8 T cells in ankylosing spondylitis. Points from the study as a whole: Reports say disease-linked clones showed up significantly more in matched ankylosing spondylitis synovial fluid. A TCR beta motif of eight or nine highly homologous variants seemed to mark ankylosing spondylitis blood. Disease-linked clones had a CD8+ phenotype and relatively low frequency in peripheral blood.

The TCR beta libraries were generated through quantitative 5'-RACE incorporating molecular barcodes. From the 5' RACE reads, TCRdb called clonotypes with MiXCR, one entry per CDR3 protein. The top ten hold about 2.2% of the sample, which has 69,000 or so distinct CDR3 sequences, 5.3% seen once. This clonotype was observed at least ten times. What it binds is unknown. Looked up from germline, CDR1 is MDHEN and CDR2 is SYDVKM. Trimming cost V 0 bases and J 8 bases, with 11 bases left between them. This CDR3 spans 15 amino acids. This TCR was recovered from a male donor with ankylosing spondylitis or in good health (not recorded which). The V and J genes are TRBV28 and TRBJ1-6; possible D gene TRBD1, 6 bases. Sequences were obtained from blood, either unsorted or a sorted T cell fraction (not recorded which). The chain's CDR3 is CASSLWLGADSPLHF. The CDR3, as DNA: TGTGCCAGCAGTTTATGGCTGGGGGCTGATTCACCCCTCCACTTT.